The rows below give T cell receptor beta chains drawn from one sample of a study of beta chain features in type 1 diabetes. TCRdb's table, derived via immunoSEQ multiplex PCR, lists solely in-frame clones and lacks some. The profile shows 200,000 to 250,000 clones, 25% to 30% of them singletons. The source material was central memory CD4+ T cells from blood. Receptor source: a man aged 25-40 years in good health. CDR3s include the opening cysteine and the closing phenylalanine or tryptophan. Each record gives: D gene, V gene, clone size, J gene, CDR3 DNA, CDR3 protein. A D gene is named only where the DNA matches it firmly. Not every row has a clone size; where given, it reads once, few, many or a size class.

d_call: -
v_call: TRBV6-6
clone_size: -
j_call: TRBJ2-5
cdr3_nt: TGTGCCAGCACCCATGTACAAGAGACCCAGTACTTC
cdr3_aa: CASTHVQETQYF

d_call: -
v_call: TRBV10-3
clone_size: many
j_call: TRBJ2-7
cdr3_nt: TGTGCCATCAGTGAGACCTACGAGCAGTACTTC
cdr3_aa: CAISETYEQYF

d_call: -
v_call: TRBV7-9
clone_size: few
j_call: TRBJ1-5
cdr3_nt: TGTGCCAGCAGCTTAATGCGAGAGGGCCATCAGCCCCAGCATTTT
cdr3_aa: CASSLMREGHQPQHF

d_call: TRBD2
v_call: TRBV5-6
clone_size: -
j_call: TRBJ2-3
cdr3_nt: TGTGCCAGCAGCTTGGCAGCGGGGACTAGCACAGATACGCAGTATTTT
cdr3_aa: CASSLAAGTSTDTQYF

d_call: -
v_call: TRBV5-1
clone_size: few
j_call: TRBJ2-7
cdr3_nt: TGCGCCAGCAGCTACACACAGGGTAGCTCCTACGAGCAGTACTTC
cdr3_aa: CASSYTQGSSYEQYF

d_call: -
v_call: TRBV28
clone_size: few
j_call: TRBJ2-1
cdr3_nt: TGTGCCAGCAGCCCCGACCGGAGAGGGTCCTACAATGAGCAGTTCTTC
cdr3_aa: CASSPDRRGSYNEQFF

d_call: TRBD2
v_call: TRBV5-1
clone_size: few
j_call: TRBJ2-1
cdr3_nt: TGCGCCAGCACCGATACCTTAGCGGGGGTGGGGAATGAGCAGTTCTTC
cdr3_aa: CASTDTLAGVGNEQFF

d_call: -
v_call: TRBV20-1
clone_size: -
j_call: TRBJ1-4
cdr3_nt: TGCAGTGCTCGTAAGGATGAAAAACTGTTTTTT
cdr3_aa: CSARKDEKLFF

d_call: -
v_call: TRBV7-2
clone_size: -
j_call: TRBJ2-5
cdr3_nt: TGTGCCAGCAGCTTAGCGGGGGGGCGCGGAGAGACCCAGTACTTC
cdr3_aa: CASSLAGGRGETQYF

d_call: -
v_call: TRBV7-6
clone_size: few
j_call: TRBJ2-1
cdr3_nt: TGTGCCAGCAGCTTGGACGGGGGTGAGCAGTTCTTC
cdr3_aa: CASSLDGGEQFF

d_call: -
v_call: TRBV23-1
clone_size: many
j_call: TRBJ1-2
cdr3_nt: TGCGCCAGCAGTCACTTCCCAGGGACATATGGCTACACCTTC
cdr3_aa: CASSHFPGTYGYTF

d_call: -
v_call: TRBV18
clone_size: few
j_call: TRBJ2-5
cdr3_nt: TGTGCCAGCTCCCTAACGGGGACCCAGTACTTC
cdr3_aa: CASSLTGTQYF

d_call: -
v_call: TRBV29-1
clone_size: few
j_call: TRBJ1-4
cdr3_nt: TGCAGCGTGGGCGAGGAAAAACTGTTTTTT
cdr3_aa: CSVGEEKLFF

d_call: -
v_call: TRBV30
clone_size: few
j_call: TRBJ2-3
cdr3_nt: TGTGCCTGGAGTGTACCTGCGAATACGCAGTATTTT
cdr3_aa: CAWSVPANTQYF

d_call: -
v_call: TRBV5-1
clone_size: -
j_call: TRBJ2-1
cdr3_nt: TGCGCCAGCAGCCAGAGCTCCTACAATGAGCAGTTCTTC
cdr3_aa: CASSQSSYNEQFF

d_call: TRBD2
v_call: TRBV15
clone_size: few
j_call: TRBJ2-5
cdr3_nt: TGTGCCACCAGCGGACGACTAGCGGGAGAAGAGACCCAGTACTTC
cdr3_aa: CATSGRLAGEETQYF

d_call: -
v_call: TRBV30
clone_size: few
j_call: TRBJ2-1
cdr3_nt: TGTGCCTGGAGTCTTCCCAATGAGCAGTTCTTC
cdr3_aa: CAWSLPNEQFF

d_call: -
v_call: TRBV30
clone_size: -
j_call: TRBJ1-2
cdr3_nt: TGTGCCTGGAACATCGGAAACGGTGGCTACACCTTC
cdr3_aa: CAWNIGNGGYTF

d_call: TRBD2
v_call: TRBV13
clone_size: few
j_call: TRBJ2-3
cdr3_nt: TGTGCCAGCAGCCCTCCCCGCGGGACTAGCGAAGCAGATACGCAGTATTTT
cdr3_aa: CASSPPRGTSEADTQYF

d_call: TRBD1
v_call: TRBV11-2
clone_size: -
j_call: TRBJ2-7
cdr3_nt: TGTGCCAGCAGCTTAGCTTTAAAGGGGGCGTTCTACGAGCAGTACTTC
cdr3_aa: CASSLALKGAFYEQYF

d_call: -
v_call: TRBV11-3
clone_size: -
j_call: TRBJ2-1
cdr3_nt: TGTGCCAGCAGCTTAGATGACAGCGCCCGGGGTGAGCAGTTCTTC
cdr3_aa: CASSLDDSARGEQFF

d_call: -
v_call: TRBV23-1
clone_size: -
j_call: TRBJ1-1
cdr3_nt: TGCGCCAGCAACAGGGCTGGGGACACTGAAGCTTTCTTT
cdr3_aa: CASNRAGDTEAFF

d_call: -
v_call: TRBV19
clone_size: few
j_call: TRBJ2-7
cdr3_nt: TGTGCCAGTAGTATCGGCCAGGGAATCTACGAGCAGTACTTC
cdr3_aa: CASSIGQGIYEQYF

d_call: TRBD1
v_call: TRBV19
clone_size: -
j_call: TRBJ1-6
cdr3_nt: TGTGCCAGTAGTATCGGGACAGAAGGGTCACCCCTCCACTTT
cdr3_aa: CASSIGTEGSPLHF

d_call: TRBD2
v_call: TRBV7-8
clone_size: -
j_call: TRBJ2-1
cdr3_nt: TGTGCCAGCAGCTCACACCGGGATAGCGGGAGATACAATGAGCAGTTCTTC
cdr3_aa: CASSSHRDSGRYNEQFF

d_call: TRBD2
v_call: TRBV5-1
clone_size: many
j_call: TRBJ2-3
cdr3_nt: TGCGCCAGCAGCTCTACTAGCGGGGGAGATACGCAGTATTTT
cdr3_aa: CASSSTSGGDTQYF

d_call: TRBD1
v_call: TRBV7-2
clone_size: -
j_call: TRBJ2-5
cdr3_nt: TGTGCCACACGACAGGGGGTGGAGACCCAGTACTTC
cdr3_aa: CATRQGVETQYF

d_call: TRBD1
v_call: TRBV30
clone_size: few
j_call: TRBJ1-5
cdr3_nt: TGTGCCTGGTCCCCTAGGGACAGGGGGTTTAATCAGCCCCAGCATTTT
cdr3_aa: CAWSPRDRGFNQPQHF

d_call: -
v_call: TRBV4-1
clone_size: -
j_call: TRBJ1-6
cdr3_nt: TGCGCCAGCAGCCAAGAACCGGTGGGGGGCCCTAATAATTCACCCCTCCACTTT
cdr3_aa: CASSQEPVGGPNNSPLHF

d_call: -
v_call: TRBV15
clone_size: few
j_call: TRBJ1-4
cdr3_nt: TGTGCCACCAGCAGAGATTCGGGAGAAAAACTGTTTTTT
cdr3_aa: CATSRDSGEKLFF

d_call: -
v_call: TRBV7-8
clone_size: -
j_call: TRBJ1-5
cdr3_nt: TGTGCCAGCAGCTTGACCAATCAGCCCCAGCATTTT
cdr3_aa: CASSLTNQPQHF

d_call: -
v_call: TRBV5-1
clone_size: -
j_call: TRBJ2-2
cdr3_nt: TGCGCCAGCAGCTTGTTCAGCAGGGGTCGATCCGGGGAGCTGTTTTTT
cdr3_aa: CASSLFSRGRSGELFF

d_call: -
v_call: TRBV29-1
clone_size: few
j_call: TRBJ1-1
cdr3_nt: TGCAGCGCGTGGGGAAGCCTGAACACTGAAGCTTTCTTT
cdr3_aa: CSAWGSLNTEAFF

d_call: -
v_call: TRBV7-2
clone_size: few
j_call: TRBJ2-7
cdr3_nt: TGTGCCAGCACCCAACGCCCCTACGAGCAGTACTTC
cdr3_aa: CASTQRPYEQYF

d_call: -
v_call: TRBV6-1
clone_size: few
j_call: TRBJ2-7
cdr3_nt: TGTGCCAGCAGTGAAGCGCTGGGCAGATCCTACGAGCAGTACTTC
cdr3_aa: CASSEALGRSYEQYF

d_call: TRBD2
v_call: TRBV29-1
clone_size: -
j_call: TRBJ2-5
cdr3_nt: TGCAGCGTTGACGTTAGCGGGGGAGAGACCCAGTACTTC
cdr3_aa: CSVDVSGGETQYF

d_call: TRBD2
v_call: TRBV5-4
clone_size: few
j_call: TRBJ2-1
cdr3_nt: TGTGCCAGCAGCCCGGGGGGCCTAGCGGGCAATGAGCAGTTCTTC
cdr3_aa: CASSPGGLAGNEQFF

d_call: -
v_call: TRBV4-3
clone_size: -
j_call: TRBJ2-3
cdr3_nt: TGCGCCAGCAGCCAACAAGTCACAGATACGCAGTATTTT
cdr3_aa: CASSQQVTDTQYF

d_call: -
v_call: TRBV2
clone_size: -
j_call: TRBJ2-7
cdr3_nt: TGTGCCAGCAGTGATAATCTCCCCTCCGAGCAGTACTTC
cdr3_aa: CASSDNLPSEQYF

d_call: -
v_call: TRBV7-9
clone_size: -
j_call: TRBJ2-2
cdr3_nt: TGTGCCAGCAGCTTAGAGAGCACCGGGGAGCTGTTTTTT
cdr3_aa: CASSLESTGELFF

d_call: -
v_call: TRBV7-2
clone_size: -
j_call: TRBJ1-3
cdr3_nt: TGTGCCAGCAGCCCCGACGGAACTCCGGCCTCTGGAAACACCATATATTTT
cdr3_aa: CASSPDGTPASGNTIYF

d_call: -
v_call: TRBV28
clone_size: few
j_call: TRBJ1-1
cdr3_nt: TGTGCCAGCAGACTCGGGCTCCCGGGCACTGAAGCTTTCTTT
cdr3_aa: CASRLGLPGTEAFF

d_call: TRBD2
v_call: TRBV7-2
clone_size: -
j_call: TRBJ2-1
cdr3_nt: TGTGCCAGCAGCCAGCCTTGGCGGCTAGCGGGAAATGAGCAGTTCTTC
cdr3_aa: CASSQPWRLAGNEQFF

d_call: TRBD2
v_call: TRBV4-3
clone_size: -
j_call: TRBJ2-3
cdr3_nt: TGCGCCAGCAGCCAAGAGGGGCTAGCGGGAGGGGGCACAGATACGCAGTATTTT
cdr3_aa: CASSQEGLAGGGTDTQYF

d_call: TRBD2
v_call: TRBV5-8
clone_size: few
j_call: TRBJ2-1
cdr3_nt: TGTGCCAGCAGCGTAGCGGGAACTTACTACAATGAGCAGTTCTTC
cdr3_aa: CASSVAGTYYNEQFF

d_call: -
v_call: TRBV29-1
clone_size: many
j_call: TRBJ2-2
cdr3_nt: TGCAGCGTTGAATCCTACGGGGAGCTGTTTTTT
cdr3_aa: CSVESYGELFF

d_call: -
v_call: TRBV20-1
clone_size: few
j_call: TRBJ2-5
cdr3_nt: TGCAGTGCTTGGTACCAAGAGACCCAGTACTTC
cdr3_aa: CSAWYQETQYF

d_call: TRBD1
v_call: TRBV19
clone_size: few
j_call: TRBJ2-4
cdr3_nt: TGTGCCAGTCTAGGACAGGGGAAGGTTCAGTACTTC
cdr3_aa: CASLGQGKVQYF

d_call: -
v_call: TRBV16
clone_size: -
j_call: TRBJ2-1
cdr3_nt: TGTGCCAGCAGCCAATATAGGGAGTCTATAGAGTTCTTC
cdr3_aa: CASSQYRESIEFF

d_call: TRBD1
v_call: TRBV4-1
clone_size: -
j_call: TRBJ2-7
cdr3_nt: TGCGCCAGCAGCCAGCGGACAGGGGGCGAATACGAGCAGTACTTC
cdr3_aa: CASSQRTGGEYEQYF

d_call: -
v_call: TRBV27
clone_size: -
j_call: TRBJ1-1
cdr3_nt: TGTGCCAGCAGATCGGGGGGCACTGAAGCTTTCTTT
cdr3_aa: CASRSGGTEAFF

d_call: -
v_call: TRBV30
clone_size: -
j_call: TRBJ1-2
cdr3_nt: TGTGCCTGGAGTCAGACGACTAACTATGGCTACACCTTC
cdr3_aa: CAWSQTTNYGYTF

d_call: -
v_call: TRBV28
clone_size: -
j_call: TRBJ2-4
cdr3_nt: TGTGCCAGCAGTTTATTCCAGGGGGGCCAACAGAGCATTCAGTACTTC
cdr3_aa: CASSLFQGGQQSIQYF

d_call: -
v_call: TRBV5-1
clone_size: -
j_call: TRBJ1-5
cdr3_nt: TGCGCCAGCAGCTTGGATCCCTGGGGGAATCAGCCCCAGCATTTT
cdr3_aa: CASSLDPWGNQPQHF

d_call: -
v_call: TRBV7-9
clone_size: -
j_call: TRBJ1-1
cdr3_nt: TGTGCCAGCAGCTTAGGTTACACTGAAGCTTTCTTT
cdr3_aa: CASSLGYTEAFF

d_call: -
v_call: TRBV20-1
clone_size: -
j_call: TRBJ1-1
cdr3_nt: TGCAGTGCTAGAGCGGTCGATGGGGCTTTCTTT
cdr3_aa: CSARAVDGAFF